This passage covers 30 T cell receptor beta chains from one sample sequenced in a study of cytomegalovirus exposure and HLA in healthy donors. With 60 Vbeta and 13 Jbeta primers, the PCR was carried out. This table comes from immunoSEQ multiplex PCR, and its TCRdb copy is limited to in-frame clones, with some not included. The sample has under 95,000 clones, around 72% seen once. The material sequenced was PBMCs. The origin of the receptors is a woman between 35 and 50 years old in good health and CMV-seropositive.

The chain carries TRBV5-5 and TRBJ2-3; possibly TRBD1 for D (6 bases). The length of the CDR3 is 12 residues. Trimming took off 1 base at V and 7 bases at J, with 7 bases between the two ends. Germline CDR1 SGHKS, CDR2 YYEKEE (reference sequence). The CDR3 nucleotides read TGTGCCAGCAGCTTGAGGGGGAATACGCAGTATTTT. Its translation is CASSLRGNTQYF.

The chain recombines TRBV28 with TRBJ2-1; maybe TRBD2 (5 bases). The CDR3 extends over 13 amino acids. Germline values: CDR1 MDHEN, CDR2 SYDVKM. V dropped 7 bases and J dropped 8 bases, with 15 bases sitting between them. The CDR3 DNA follows: TGTGCCAGCACGTATAGGCCGAGGGATGAGCAGTTCTTC. It codes for CASTYRPRDEQFF.

This chain links TRBV5-1 with TRBJ2-3, with D perhaps TRBD2 (5 bases). Trimming shortened V by 2 bases and J by 6 bases, and 7 bases separated the two germline ends. This CDR3 comprises 12 residues. CDR1 is SGHRS, CDR2 YFSETQ, per germline. The CDR3 region has the DNA TGCGCCAGCAGCTTCGGGGTGGATACGCAGTATTTT. This translates into CASSFGVDTQYF.

The rearrangement joins TRBV7-9 to TRBJ2-1; D might be TRBD1 (5 bases). This CDR3 contains 13 residues. V lost 5 bases and J lost 6, with 11 bases in between. Germline CDR1 reads SEHNR; CDR2 reads FQNEAQ (reference sequence). CDR3 amino acids: CASSPAGLNEQFF. The CDR3 nucleotides read TGTGCCAGCAGCCCCGCAGGGCTCAATGAGCAGTTCTTC.

The V call is TRBV7-8, the J call TRBJ2-5; possible D gene TRBD2, 6 bases. Germline lookup yields CDR1 SGHVS and CDR2 FQNEAQ. V was pared by 5 bases and J by 3 bases, with 10 bases between. The CDR3 length is 13 residues. The CDR3 DNA sequence: TGTGCCAGCAGCACCTGGGAGGAAGAGACCCAGTACTTC. Its protein is CASSTWEEETQYF.

By sample share, this clone is medium-sized. The rearrangement joins TRBV11-3 to TRBJ1-1; a weak D match, TRBD1 (5 bases). The CDR3 is 15 amino acids. Germline CDR1 is SGHNT and CDR2 is YENEEA. Trimming took off 5 bases at V and 4 bases at J, with 17 bases between the two ends. The CDR3 here is CASSPWGESGTEAFF. The CDR3 DNA sequence: TGTGCCAGCAGCCCGTGGGGGGAATCAGGCACTGAAGCTTTCTTT.

The V gene is TRBV15, the J gene TRBJ1-2, with D perhaps TRBD1 (5 bases). This CDR3 is 16 amino acids long. Germline V gene lookup returns CDR1 LNHNV and CDR2 YYDKDF (reference sequence). V shed 4 bases and J shed 5 bases, with 20 bases lying between them. CDR3 protein: CATSNLNQGSEYGYTF. The CDR3 DNA follows: TGTGCCACCAGCAACTTGAACCAGGGCAGTGAGTATGGCTACACCTTC.

The chain combines TRBV11-3 with TRBJ2-7, with TRBD2 as a possible D gene (6 bases). This CDR3 is built from 16 residues. Deletions cut 5 bases from V and 0 bases from J, with 17 bases between. Germline CDR1 reads SGHNT; CDR2 reads YENEEA. CDR3 coding DNA: TGTGCCAGCAGCGGACGGACGGCCGGGAGCTCCTACGAGCAGTACTTC. As protein: CASSGRTAGSSYEQYF. The full variable domain, with the rest looked up from reference TRBV11-3 and TRBJ2-7, is EAGVVQSPRYKIIEKKQPVAFWCNPISGHNTLYWYLQNLGQGPELLIRYENEEAVDDSQLPKDRFSAERLKGVDSTLKIQPAELGDSAVYLCASSGRTAGSSYEQYFGPGTRLTVT.

This clone was seen more than once but under ten times. The sample has other DNA sequences that encode this CDR3 too. The chain couples TRBV5-1 to TRBJ1-1, with 7 bases matching TRBD1. The CDR3 length is 14 residues. Germline V CDR1 and CDR2: SGHRS, YFSETQ. With 0 bases clipped from V and 5 bases from J, the junction kept 4 bases outside the gene matches. The CDR3, as DNA: TGCGCCAGCAGCTTGGACAGGGGAACGACTGAAGCTTTCTTT. Translating it yields CASSLDRGTTEAFF.

Written as DNA, the CDR3 is TGTGCCAGCAGCGAAACACAGGGTTCTCAGCCCCAGCATTTT. It encodes CASSETQGSQPQHF. V is TRBV9 and J is TRBJ1-5; a weak D match, TRBD1 (6 bases). Trimming stripped 3 bases from V and 6 bases from J, with 13 bases between. Germline V CDR1 and CDR2: SGDLS, YYNGEE. The CDR3 is 14 amino acids.

The rearrangement links TRBV7-6 to TRBJ2-4; TRBD2 agrees at 14 bases. The V and J ends lost 5 bases and 1 base, in that order; junction bases with no gene match: 10. The CDR3 has 19 amino acids. CDR1 is SGHVS and CDR2 is FNYEAQ in the germline V gene. CDR3 in DNA: TGTGCCAGCAGCCCGGGACTAGCGGGGGTGAGAAGGGCCAAAAACATTCAGTACTTC. Amino acid sequence: CASSPGLAGVRRAKNIQYF. Drawing the rest from reference TRBV7-6 and TRBJ2-4, the complete variable domain is GAGVSQSPRYKVTKRGQDVALRCDPISGHVSLYWYRQALGQGPEFLTYFNYEAQQDKSGLPNDRFSAERPEGSISTLTIQRTEQRDSAMYRCASSPGLAGVRRAKNIQYFGAGTRLSVL.

The chain joins TRBV7-8 to TRBJ1-5, with D unresolved. From germline, CDR1 is SGHVS and CDR2 FQNEAQ. The CDR3 loop spans 13 amino acids. Trimming took 1 base from V and 4 from J, leaving 5 bases between them. In DNA form, the CDR3 reads TGTGCCAGCAGCTTAGGGCAGAATCAGCCCCAGCATTTT. Protein product: CASSLGQNQPQHF.

V and J are TRBV6-1 and TRBJ1-5; unclear D gene. The ends were cut back, 7 bases at V and 7 bases at J, with 20 bases in the middle. Germline V gene data show CDR1 as MNHNS and CDR2 as SASEGT. This CDR3 comprises 15 residues. CDR3 residues: CASIEAAAAVQPQHF. CDR3 nucleotide sequence: TGTGCCAGCATCGAAGCGGCAGCCGCGGTACAGCCCCAGCATTTT.

The rearrangement joins TRBV5-1 to TRBJ1-2; maybe TRBD1 (5 bases). With 4 bases removed from V and 7 bases from J, the gap between germline ends came to 20 bases. Per the germline V gene, CDR1 is SGHRS and CDR2 is YFSETQ. CDR3 length: 15 amino acids. In DNA form, the CDR3 reads TGCGCCAGCAGCGTAAATGGGGGGAGCATTGGTGGCTACACCTTC. This codes for CASSVNGGSIGGYTF.

The rearrangement links TRBV7-3 to TRBJ2-1, with 10 bases lining up with TRBD2. The CDR3 consists of 15 residues. J gave up 4 bases and V 5 bases, and 5 bases lay outside the gene matches. The germline gives CDR1 SGHTA, CDR2 FQGTGA. The CDR3 loop reads CASSKAGGPYNEQFF. CDR3 nucleotides: TGTGCCAGCAGCAAAGCGGGGGGGCCGTACAATGAGCAGTTCTTC.

The chain is built from TRBV10-2 and TRBJ2-5, with 8 bases matching TRBD2. The CDR3 extends over 13 amino acids. The V segment lost 4 bases and the J segment 5 bases; nucleotides outside the gene matches: 3. The germline V gene has CDR1 WSHSY and CDR2 SAAADI. The chain's CDR3 is CASSGLAGETQYF. CDR3 DNA: TGCGCCAGCAGTGGGCTAGCGGGCGAGACCCAGTACTTC.

This clone has just one count. This chain uses TRBV27 with TRBJ2-5; the D is unclear. The CDR3 has 13 residues. V was clipped by 2 bases and J by 5 bases, with 9 bases between them. CDR1 and CDR2 from the germline V gene are MNHEY and SMNVEV (reference sequence). CDR3 bases: TGTGCCAGCAGTTTACACAGTTGGGAGACCCAGTACTTC. It codes for CASSLHSWETQYF.

The rearrangement uses TRBV5-1 and TRBJ2-2; TRBD2 might be the D (5 bases). V shed 7 bases and J shed 6 bases, with 13 bases lying between them. Germline V lookup: CDR1 SGHRS, CDR2 YFSETQ. The length of the CDR3 is 13 residues. CDR3 in DNA: TGCGCCAGCTCTACAATCGGGGCCGGGGAGCTGTTTTTT. Translated: CASSTIGAGELFF.

The chain carries TRBV5-1 and TRBJ1-1; D is uncertain. The CDR3 consists of 17 residues. From germline, CDR1 is SGHRS and CDR2 YFSETQ. Trimming removed 5 bases from V and 0 bases from J, with 20 bases in between. The CDR3 region has the DNA TGCGCCAGCAGAAGTAGAGCTGCGCGGTCTTTGAACACTGAAGCTTTCTTT. Translated, it gives CASRSRAARSLNTEAFF.

The chain uses TRBV28 and TRBJ2-4, with TRBD1 matching 8 bases. Germline V gives CDR1 MDHEN, CDR2 SYDVKM. V lost 5 bases and J lost 4; bases outside the gene matches: 10. The CDR3 spans 16 residues. The CDR3 region is CASSEGGQGIKNIQYF. CDR3 nucleotides: TGTGCCAGCAGTGAGGGCGGACAGGGTATTAAAAACATTCAGTACTTC.

This clone turned up a few times. This chain uses TRBV19 with TRBJ1-1, with TRBD1 as a possible D gene (6 bases). CDR3 size: 15 residues. V lost 4 bases to trimming and J lost 1 base, with 13 bases between them. Germline CDR1 LNHDA, CDR2 SQIVND (reference sequence). CDR3 in DNA: TGTGCCAGTAGTACCGGGCCACAGGGGAACACTGAAGCTTTCTTT. Translating it yields CASSTGPQGNTEAFF.

The chain has TRBV5-6 and TRBJ2-1; the D is unclear. Per the germline V gene, CDR1 is SGHDT and CDR2 is YYEEEE. The CDR3 extends over 12 amino acids. Trimming took off 0 bases at V and 12 bases at J, with 10 bases between the two ends. For the CDR3, the DNA is TGTGCCAGCAGCTTGGAACATTCGGGGCAGTTCTTC. This sequence encodes CASSLEHSGQFF.

The J gene is TRBJ2-7, the V gene TRBV5-4, with D perhaps matching TRBD1 (5 bases). Germline V gene sequence: CDR1 SGHNT, CDR2 YYREEE (reference sequence). The CDR3 is made up of 13 amino acids. V was shortened by 4 bases and J by 5 bases, with 13 bases between the two germline ends. The CDR3 loop is CASSLKQENEQYF. The CDR3 bases are TGTGCCAGCAGCCTAAAACAGGAAAACGAGCAGTACTTC.

This clone was counted once. The chain has TRBV5-6 and TRBJ1-2; D is undetermined. Germline loops: CDR1 SGHDT, CDR2 YYEEEE. V shed 1 base and J shed 6 bases, with 13 bases lying between them. CDR3 length: 14 amino acids. The CDR3: CASSLFSYGDGYTF. The CDR3 DNA is TGTGCCAGCAGCTTGTTTTCTTACGGGGATGGCTACACCTTC.

This rearrangement joins TRBV9 to TRBJ1-2; TRBD1 matches at 7 bases. The CDR3 has 12 amino acids. Germline trimming cut 3 bases from V and 8 bases from J; bases unmatched to any gene: 4. Germline V gene data show CDR1 as SGDLS and CDR2 as YYNGEE. Here the CDR3 reads CASSGSGGGYTF. The CDR3 DNA is TGTGCCAGCAGCGGGTCAGGGGGAGGCTACACCTTC.

This chain links TRBV27 with TRBJ1-5, with D possibly TRBD1 on 5 matching bases. Germline V gene data show CDR1 as MNHEY and CDR2 as SMNVEV (reference sequence). This CDR3 is built from 18 residues. Trimming took off 2 bases at V and 2 bases at J, with 19 bases between the two ends. Here the CDR3 reads CASSLRGGARVGNQPQHF. The CDR3 DNA reads as TGTGCCAGCAGTTTACGCGGGGGTGCCCGGGTGGGCAATCAGCCCCAGCATTTT.

This clone was seen once. The chain has TRBV2 and TRBJ2-7, with D perhaps matching TRBD1 (6 bases). CDR1 is SNHLY, CDR2 FYNNEI, per germline. The CDR3 runs to 14 residues. The ends were cut back, 4 bases at V and 1 base at J, with 11 bases in the middle. Here the CDR3 reads CASSVGGGSYEQYF. For the CDR3, the DNA is TGTGCCAGCAGTGTTGGGGGCGGGTCCTACGAGCAGTACTTC. Variable domain in full (rest from reference TRBV2 and TRBJ2-7): EPEVTQTPSHQVTQMGQEVILRCVPISNHLYFYWYRQILGQKVEFLVSFYNNEISEKSEIFDDQFSVERPDGSNFTLKIRSTKLEDSAMYFCASSVGGGSYEQYFGPGTRLTVT.

V gene TRBV10-1 combines with J gene TRBJ2-7; 7 positions agree with TRBD1. Germline V CDR1 and CDR2: WNHNN, SYGVQD (reference sequence). Germline trimming cut 6 bases from V and 12 bases from J; bases unmatched to any gene: 23. The CDR3 runs 16 residues. The CDR3, as DNA: TGCGCCAGCAGCTCGTCGTCCGGGACAGTCTCTACCGGTCGGTACTTC. Protein sequence: CASSSSSGTVSTGRYF.

This rearrangement joins TRBV5-4 to TRBJ2-5; 14 bases match TRBD2. The CDR3 runs 20 residues. V dropped 4 bases and J dropped 3; count of bases not matched to a gene: 17. The germline gives CDR1 SGHNT, CDR2 YYREEE (reference sequence). The CDR3 DNA sequence: TGTGCCAGCAGCCCGGGGCAGGCCCGGACTAGCGGGGGGTCGAAAGAGACCCAGTACTTC. Its protein product is CASSPGQARTSGGSKETQYF.

This clone was detected many times. The chain is built from TRBV6-1 and TRBJ2-7; D is unclear. This CDR3 contains 12 residues. From germline, CDR1 is MNHNS and CDR2 SASEGT. The V end lost 2 bases, the J end lost 3 bases, and 5 bases lay between the germline ends. The CDR3 nucleotides are TGTGCCAGCAGTGAACAGATCTACGAGCAGTACTTC. Protein product: CASSEQIYEQYF.